The entry below gives a single T cell receptor beta chain sequence along with its context. Authors' data handling: The authors estimated nucleated cell counts from reference gene primer amplification. Repertoires were generated with immunoSEQ multiplex PCR, while TCRdb's copy carries only in-frame clones and drops some. The D gene and trimming were derived from the DNA, and the V and J assignments and clone size from that table. This table has 150,000 or so clones, roughly four fifths appearing once. This specimen comes from a study of blood T cell repertoires in COVID-19. For the study at large: From T cells, B-cell-depleted T cells, or PBMCs came the material, which was cDNA or gDNA.

Sequenced material: peripheral blood. The receptor was derived from a human donor with acute or convalescent COVID-19. The donor label of this sample is uncertain.

The CDR3 DNA is TGTGCCAGCAGGCGGGGGGTCATCAATTCACCCCTCCACTTT. It is translated as CASRRGVINSPLHF. This sequence joins TRBV27 and TRBJ1-6, with D possibly matching TRBD1 (5 bases). Trimming took 6 bases from V and 7 from J, leaving 13 bases between them. The germline gives CDR1 MNHEY, CDR2 SMNVEV (reference sequence). The CDR3 consists of 14 residues.